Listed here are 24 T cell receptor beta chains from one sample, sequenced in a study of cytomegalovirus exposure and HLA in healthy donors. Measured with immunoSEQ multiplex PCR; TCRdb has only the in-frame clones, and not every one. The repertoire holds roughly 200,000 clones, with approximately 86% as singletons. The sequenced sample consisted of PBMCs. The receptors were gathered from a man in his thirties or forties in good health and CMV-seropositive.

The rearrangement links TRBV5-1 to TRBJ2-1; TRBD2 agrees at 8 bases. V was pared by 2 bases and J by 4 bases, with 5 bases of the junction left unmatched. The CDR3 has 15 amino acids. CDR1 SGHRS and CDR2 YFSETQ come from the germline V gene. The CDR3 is CASSLAGVNYNEQFF. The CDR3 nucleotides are TGCGCCAGCAGCTTAGCGGGAGTAAATTACAATGAGCAGTTCTTC.

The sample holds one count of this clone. The DNA of the CDR3 is TGTGCCAGCAGTACGGACAGGGGAAGCAATCAGCCCCAGCATTTT. Translated, it gives CASSTDRGSNQPQHF. The rearrangement uses TRBV6-5 and TRBJ1-5; 9 positions match TRBD1. CDR1 and CDR2 from the germline V gene are MNHEY and SVGAGI. V dropped 5 bases and J dropped 1; count of bases not matched to a gene: 3. The CDR3 covers 15 residues.

CDR3 DNA sequence: TGTGCCAGCAGTGGCCCTGGGGCCGGGGAGCTGTTTTTT. This encodes CASSGPGAGELFF. The chain has TRBV6-1 and TRBJ2-2; D not certain. The CDR3 consists of 13 residues. The germline V gene encodes CDR1 MNHNS and CDR2 SASEGT. V was pared by 4 bases and J by 6 bases, with 9 bases between.

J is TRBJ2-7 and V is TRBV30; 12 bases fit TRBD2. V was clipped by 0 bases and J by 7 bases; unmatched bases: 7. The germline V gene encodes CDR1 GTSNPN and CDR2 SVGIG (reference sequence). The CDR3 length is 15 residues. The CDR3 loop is CAWSVSSGGASEQYF. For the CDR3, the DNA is TGTGCCTGGAGTGTATCTAGCGGGGGGGCCAGTGAGCAGTACTTC.

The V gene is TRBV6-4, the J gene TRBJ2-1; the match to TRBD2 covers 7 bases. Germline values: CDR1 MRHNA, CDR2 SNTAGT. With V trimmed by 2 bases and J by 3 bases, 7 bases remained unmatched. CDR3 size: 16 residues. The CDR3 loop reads CASSDVLGGGYNEQFF. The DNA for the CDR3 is TGTGCCAGCAGTGACGTGTTGGGGGGGGGCTACAATGAGCAGTTCTTC.

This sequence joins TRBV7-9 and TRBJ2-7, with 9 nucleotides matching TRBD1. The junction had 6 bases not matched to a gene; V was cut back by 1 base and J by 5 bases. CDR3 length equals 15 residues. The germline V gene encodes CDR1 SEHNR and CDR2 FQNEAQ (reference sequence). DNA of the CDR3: TGTGCCAGCAGCTTAGTGGGACAGGGCATCAACGAGCAGTACTTC. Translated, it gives CASSLVGQGINEQYF.

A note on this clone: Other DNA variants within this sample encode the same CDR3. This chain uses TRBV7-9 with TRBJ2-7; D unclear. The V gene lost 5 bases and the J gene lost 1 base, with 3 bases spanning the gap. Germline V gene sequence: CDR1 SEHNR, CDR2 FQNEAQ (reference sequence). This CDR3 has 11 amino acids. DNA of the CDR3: TGTGCCAGCAGCCCGTCCTACGAGCAGTACTTC. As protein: CASSPSYEQYF.

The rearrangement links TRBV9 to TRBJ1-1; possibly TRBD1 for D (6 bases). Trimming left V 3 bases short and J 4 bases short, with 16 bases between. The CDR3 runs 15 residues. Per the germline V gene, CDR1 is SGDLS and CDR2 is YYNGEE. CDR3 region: CASSAEGGLATEAFF. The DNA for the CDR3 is TGTGCCAGCAGCGCCGAGGGGGGGCTGGCCACTGAAGCTTTCTTT.

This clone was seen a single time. The CDR3 DNA sequence: TGTGCCAGCAGCTCTCGGGCGGGCACCGGGGAGCTGTTTTTT. It translates to CASSSRAGTGELFF. The chain carries TRBV11-3 and TRBJ2-2; D is possibly TRBD2 (5 bases). Germline assignment: CDR1 SGHNT and CDR2 YENEEA. The V and J ends lost 4 bases and 4 bases respectively, with 10 bases between them. The CDR3 is 14 residues long.

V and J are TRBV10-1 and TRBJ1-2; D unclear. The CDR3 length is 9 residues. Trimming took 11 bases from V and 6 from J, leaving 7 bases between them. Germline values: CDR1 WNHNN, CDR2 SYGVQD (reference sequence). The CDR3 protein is CAAPNGYTF. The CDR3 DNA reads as TGCGCCGCCCCAAATGGCTACACCTTC.

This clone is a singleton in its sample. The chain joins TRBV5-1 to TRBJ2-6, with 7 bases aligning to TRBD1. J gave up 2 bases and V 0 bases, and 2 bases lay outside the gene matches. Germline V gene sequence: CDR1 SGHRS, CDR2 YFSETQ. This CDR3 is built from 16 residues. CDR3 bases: TGCGCCAGCAGCTTGGTGCAGGGGGCTGGGGCCAACGTCCTGACTTTC. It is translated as CASSLVQGAGANVLTF. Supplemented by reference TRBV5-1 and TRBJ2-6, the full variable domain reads KAGVTQTPRYLIKTRGQQVTLSCSPISGHRSVSWYQQTPGQGLQFLFEYFSETQRNKGNFPGRFSGRQFSNSRSEMNVSTLELGDSALYLCASSLVQGAGANVLTFGAGSRLTVL.

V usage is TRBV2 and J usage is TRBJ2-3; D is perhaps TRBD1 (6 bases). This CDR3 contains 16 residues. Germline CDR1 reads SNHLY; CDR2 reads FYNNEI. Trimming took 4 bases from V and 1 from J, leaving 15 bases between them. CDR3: CASSGLGTQGTDTQYF. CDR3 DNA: TGTGCCAGCAGTGGCCTCGGGACACAGGGCACAGATACGCAGTATTTT.

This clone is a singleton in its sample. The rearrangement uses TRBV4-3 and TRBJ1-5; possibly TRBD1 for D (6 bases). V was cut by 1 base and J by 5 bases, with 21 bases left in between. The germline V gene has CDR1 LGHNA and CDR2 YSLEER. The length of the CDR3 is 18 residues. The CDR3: CASSQAYLGKGGYQPQHF. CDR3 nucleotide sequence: TGCGCCAGCAGCCAAGCCTACCTCGGCAAAGGGGGGTATCAGCCCCAGCATTTT.

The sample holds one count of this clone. CDR3: CASSQDLGIGYEQYF. Written as DNA, the CDR3 is TGCGCCAGCAGCCAAGATCTAGGGATCGGGTACGAGCAGTACTTC. This chain connects TRBV4-3 to TRBJ2-7, with unresolved D. The CDR3 totals 15 residues. Trimming shortened V by 0 bases and J by 4 bases, and 13 bases separated the two germline ends. The germline V gene encodes CDR1 LGHNA and CDR2 YSLEER.

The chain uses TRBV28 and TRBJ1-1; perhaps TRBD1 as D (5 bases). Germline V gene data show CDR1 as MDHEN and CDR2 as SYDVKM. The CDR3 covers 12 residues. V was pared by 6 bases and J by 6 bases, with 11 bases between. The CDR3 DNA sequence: TGTGCCAGCAGCCCCGGGGGGGCTGAAGCTTTCTTT. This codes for CASSPGGAEAFF.

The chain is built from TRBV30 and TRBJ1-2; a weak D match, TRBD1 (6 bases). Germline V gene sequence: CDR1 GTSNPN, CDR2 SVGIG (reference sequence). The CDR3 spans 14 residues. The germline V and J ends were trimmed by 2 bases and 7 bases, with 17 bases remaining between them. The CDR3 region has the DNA TGTGCCTGGAGTCATTCGGGGGCGTCTAGTGGCTACACCTTC. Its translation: CAWSHSGASSGYTF.

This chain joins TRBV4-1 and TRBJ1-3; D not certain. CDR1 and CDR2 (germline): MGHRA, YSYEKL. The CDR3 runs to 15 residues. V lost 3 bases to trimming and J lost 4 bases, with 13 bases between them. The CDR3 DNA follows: TGCGCCAGCAGCCATTGGGGAAGGAAGGGAAACACCATATATTTT. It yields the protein CASSHWGRKGNTIYF.

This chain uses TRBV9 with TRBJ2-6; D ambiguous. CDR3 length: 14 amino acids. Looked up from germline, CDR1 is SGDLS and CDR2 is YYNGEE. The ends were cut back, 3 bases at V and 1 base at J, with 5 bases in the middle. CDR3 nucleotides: TGTGCCAGCAGCGGGATATCTGGGGCCAACGTCCTGACTTTC. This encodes CASSGISGANVLTF. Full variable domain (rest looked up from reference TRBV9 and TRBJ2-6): DSGVTQTPKHLITATGQRVTLRCSPRSGDLSVYWYQQSLDQGLQFLIQYYNGEERAKGNILERFSAQQFPDLHSELNLSSLELGDSALYFCASSGISGANVLTFGAGSRLTVL.

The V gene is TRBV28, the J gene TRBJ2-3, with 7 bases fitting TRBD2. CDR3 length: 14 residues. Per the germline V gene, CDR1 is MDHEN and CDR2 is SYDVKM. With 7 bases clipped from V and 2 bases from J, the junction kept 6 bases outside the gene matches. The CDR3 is CASIRGDNTDTQYF. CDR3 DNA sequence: TGTGCCAGCATCCGGGGGGATAACACAGATACGCAGTATTTT.

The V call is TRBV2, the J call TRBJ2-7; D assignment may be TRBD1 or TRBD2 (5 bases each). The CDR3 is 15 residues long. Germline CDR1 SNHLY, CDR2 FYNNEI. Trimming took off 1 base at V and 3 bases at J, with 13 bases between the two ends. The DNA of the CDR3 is TGTGCCAGCAGTGAAGACCCGGGGCTAGACTACGAGCAGTACTTC. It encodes CASSEDPGLDYEQYF. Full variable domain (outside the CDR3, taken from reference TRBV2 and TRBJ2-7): EPEVTQTPSHQVTQMGQEVILRCVPISNHLYFYWYRQILGQKVEFLVSFYNNEISEKSEIFDDQFSVERPDGSNFTLKIRSTKLEDSAMYFCASSEDPGLDYEQYFGPGTRLTVT.

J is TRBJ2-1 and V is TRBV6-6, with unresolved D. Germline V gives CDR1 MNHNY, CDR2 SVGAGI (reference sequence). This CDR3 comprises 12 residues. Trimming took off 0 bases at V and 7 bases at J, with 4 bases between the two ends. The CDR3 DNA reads TGTGCCAGCAGTTACTCCAGGAATGAGCAGTTCTTC. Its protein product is CASSYSRNEQFF.

CDR3 sequence (DNA): TGTGCCAGCAGTCGAAACGGGGGTCCAATAGGCGAGACCCAGTACTTC. It translates to CASSRNGGPIGETQYF. The J gene is TRBJ2-5, the V gene TRBV2; D may be TRBD2 (6 bases). The germline V gene has CDR1 SNHLY and CDR2 FYNNEI. The CDR3 spans 16 residues. The V end was cut by 5 bases, the J end by 5 bases, with 21 bases between.

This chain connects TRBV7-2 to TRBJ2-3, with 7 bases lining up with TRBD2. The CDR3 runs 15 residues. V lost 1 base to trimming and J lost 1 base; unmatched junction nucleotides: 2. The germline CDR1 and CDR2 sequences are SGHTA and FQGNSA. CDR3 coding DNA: TGTGCCAGCAGCTTAGGGCTAGCGGGCACAGATACGCAGTATTTT. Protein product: CASSLGLAGTDTQYF.

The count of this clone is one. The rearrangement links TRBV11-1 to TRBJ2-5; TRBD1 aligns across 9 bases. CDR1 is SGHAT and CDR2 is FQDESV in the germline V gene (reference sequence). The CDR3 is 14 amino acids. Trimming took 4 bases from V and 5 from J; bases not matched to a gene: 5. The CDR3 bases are TGTGCCAGCAGCTATGGGACAGGGTCGGAGACCCAGTACTTC. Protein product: CASSYGTGSETQYF.